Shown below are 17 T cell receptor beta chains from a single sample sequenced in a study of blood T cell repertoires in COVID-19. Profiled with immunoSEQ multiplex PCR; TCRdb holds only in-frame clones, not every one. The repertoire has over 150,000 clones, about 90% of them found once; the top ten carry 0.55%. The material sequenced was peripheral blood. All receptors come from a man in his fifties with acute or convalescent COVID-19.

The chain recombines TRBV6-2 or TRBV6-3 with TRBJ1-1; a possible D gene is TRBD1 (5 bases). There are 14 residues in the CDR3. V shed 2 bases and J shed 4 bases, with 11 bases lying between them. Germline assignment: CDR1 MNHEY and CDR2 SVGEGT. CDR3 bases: TGTGCCAGCAGTTACGGGGGGTTGGGCACTGAAGCTTTCTTT. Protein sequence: CASSYGGLGTEAFF.

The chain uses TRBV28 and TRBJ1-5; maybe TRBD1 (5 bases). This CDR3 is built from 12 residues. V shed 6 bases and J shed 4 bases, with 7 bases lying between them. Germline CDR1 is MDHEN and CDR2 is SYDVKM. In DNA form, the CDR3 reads TGTGCCAGCAGGAAGGGGAATCAGCCCCAGCATTTT. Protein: CASRKGNQPQHF.

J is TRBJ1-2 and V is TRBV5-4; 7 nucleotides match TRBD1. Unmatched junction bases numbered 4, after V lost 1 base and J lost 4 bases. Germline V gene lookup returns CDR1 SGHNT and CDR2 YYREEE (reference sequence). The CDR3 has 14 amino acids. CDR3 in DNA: TGTGCCAGCAGCTTGCCGACAGGGCCCTATGGCTACACCTTC. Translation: CASSLPTGPYGYTF.

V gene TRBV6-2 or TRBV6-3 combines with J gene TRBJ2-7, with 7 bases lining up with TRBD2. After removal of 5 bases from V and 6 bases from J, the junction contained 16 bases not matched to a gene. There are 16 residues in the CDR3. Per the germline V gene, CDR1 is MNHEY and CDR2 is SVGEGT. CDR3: CASSTTGRSSGGEQYV. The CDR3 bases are TGTGCCAGCAGTACAACCGGGAGGAGTAGCGGCGGCGAGCAGTACGTC.

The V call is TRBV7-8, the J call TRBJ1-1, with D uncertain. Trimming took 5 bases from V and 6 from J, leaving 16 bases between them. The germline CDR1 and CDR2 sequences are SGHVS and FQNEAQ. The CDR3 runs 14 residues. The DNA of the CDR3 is TGTGCCAGCAGCCTGGGAAGCCTGAGGGCTGAAGCTTTCTTT. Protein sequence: CASSLGSLRAEAFF.

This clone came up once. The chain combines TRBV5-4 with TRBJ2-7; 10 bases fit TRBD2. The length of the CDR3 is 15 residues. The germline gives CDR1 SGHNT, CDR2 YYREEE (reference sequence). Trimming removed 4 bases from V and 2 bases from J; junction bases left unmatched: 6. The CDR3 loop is CASSISSGSPYEQYF. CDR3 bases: TGTGCCAGCAGCATTTCTAGCGGGAGCCCCTACGAGCAGTACTTC.

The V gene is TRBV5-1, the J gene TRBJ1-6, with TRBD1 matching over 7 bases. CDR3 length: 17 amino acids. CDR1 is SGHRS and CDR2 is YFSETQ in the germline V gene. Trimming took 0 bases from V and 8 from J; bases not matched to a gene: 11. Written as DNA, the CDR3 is TGCGCCAGCAGCTTGGCTACAACGTCAGGGGGAGATTCACCCCTCCACTTT. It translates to CASSLATTSGGDSPLHF.

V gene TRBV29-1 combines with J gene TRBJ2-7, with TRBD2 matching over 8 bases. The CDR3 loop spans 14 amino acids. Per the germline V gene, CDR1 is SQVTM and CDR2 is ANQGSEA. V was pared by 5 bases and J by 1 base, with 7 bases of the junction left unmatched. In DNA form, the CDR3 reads TGCAGCGTTTTGGCACTAGCGGAGTCCTACGAGCAGTACTTC. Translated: CSVLALAESYEQYF.

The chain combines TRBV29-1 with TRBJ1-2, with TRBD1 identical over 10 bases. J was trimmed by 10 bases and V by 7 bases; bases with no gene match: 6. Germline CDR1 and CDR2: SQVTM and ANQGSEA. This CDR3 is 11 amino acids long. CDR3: CSGGDRGYYTF. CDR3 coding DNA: TGCAGCGGGGGGGACAGGGGCTACTACACCTTC.

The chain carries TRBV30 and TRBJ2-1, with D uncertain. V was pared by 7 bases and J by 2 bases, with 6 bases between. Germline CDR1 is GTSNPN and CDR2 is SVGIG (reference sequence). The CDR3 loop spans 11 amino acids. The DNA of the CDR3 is TGTGCCTACCGGGCCTACAATGAGCAGTTCTTC. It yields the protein CAYRAYNEQFF.

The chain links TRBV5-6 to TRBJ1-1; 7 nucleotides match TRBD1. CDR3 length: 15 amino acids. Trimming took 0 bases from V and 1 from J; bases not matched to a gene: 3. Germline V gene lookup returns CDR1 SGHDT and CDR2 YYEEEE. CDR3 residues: CASSLVNRGNTEAFF. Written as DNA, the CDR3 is TGTGCCAGCAGCTTGGTAAACAGGGGGAACACTGAAGCTTTCTTT.

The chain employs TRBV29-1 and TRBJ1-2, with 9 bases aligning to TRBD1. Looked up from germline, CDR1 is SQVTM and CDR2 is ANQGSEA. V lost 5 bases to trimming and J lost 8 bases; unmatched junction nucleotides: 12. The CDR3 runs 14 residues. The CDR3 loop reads CSVNPQQGADGYTF. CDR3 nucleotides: TGCAGCGTTAATCCACAACAGGGGGCGGACGGCTACACCTTC.

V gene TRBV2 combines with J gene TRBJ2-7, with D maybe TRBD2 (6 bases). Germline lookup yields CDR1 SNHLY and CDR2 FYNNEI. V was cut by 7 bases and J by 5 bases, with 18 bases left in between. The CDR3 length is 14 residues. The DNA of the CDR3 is TGTGCCAGCATAGCGAGGGACTTTCAACACGAGCAGTACTTC. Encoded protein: CASIARDFQHEQYF.

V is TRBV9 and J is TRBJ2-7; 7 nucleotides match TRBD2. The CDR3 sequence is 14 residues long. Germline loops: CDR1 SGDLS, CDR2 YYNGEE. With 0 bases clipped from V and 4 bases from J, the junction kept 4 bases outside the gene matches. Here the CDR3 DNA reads TGTGCCAGCAGCGTAGCAGCGGGGAGGTACGAGCAGTACTTC. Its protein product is CASSVAAGRYEQYF.

The chain's CDR3 is CASSLLPSGARGETQYF. In DNA, the CDR3 is TGTGCCAGCAGCTTATTGCCTAGCGGGGCCCGGGGGGAGACCCAGTACTTC. The genes are TRBV7-8 and TRBJ2-5; TRBD2 matches at 9 bases. CDR1 SGHVS and CDR2 FQNEAQ come from the germline V gene. Unmatched junction bases numbered 12, after V lost 2 bases and J lost 5 bases. The CDR3 loop spans 17 amino acids. Looking up the rest from reference TRBV7-8 and TRBJ2-5 gives the full variable domain: GAGVSQSPRYKVAKRGQDVALRCDPISGHVSLFWYQQALGQGPEFLTYFQNEAQLDKSGLPSDRFFAERPEGSVSTLKIQRTQQEDSAVYLCASSLLPSGARGETQYFGPGTRLLVL.

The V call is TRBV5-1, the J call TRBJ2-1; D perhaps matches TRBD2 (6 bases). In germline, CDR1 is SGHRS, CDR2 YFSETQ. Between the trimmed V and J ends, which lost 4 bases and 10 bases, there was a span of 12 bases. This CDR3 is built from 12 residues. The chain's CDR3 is CASSQEAGEQFF. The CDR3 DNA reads TGCGCCAGCAGCCAGGAAGCGGGCGAGCAGTTCTTC.

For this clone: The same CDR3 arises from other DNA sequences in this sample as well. The CDR3 protein is CASSPPSGTDTQYF. Here the CDR3 DNA reads TGTGCCAGCTCACCCCCCAGCGGCACAGATACGCAGTATTTT. V usage is TRBV18 and J usage is TRBJ2-3; no clear D gene. The CDR3 has 14 amino acids. V gave up 3 bases and J gave up 1 base, with 8 bases separating them. CDR1 is KGHSH and CDR2 is LQKENI in the germline V gene.